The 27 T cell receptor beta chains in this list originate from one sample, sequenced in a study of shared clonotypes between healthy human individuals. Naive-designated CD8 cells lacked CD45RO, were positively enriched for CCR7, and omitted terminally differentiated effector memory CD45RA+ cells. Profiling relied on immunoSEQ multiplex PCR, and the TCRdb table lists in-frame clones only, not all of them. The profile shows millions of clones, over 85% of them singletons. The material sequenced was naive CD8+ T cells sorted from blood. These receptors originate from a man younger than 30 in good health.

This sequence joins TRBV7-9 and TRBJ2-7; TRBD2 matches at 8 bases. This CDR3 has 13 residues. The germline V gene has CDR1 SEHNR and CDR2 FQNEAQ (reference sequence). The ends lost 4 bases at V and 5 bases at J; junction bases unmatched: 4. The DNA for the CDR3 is TGTGCCAGCAGCTCGGGACTAGACCACGAGCAGTACTTC. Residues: CASSSGLDHEQYF.

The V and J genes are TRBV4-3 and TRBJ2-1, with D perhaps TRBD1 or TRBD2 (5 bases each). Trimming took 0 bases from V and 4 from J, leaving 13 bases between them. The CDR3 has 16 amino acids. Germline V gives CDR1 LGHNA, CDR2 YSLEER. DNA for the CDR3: TGCGCCAGCAGCCAAGATCATTGGGACCCTTACAATGAGCAGTTCTTC. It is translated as CASSQDHWDPYNEQFF.

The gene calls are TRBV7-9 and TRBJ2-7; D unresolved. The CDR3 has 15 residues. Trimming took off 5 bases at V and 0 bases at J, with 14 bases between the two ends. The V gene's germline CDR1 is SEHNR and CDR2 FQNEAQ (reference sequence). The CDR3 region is CASSPPTATSYEQYF. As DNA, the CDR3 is TGTGCCAGCAGCCCTCCTACCGCAACCTCCTACGAGCAGTACTTC.

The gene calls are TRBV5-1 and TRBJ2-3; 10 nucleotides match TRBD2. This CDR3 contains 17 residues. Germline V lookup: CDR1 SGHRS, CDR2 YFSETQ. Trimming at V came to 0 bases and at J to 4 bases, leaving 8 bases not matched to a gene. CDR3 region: CASSLAPSGSVSDTQYF. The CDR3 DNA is TGCGCCAGCAGCTTGGCTCCTAGCGGGAGTGTGTCAGATACGCAGTATTTT.

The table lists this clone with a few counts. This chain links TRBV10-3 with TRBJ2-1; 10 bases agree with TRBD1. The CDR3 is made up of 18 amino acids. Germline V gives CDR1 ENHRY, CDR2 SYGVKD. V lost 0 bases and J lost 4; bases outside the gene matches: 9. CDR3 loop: CAISESSERDRGYNEQFF. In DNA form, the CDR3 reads TGTGCCATCAGTGAGTCGTCCGAGCGGGACAGGGGATACAATGAGCAGTTCTTC.

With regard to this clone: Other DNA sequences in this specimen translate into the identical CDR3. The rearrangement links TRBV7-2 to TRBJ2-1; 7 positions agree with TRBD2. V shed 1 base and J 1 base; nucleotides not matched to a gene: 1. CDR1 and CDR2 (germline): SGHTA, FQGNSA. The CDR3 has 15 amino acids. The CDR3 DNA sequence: TGTGCCAGCAGCTTAGTGGGAGGGTCCTACAATGAGCAGTTCTTC. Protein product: CASSLVGGSYNEQFF.

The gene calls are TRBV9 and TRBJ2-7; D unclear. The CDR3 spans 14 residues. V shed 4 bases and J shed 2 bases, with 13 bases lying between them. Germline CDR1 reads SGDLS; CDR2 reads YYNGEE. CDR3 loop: CASSPETPPYEQYF. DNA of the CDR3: TGTGCCAGCAGCCCAGAGACTCCCCCCTACGAGCAGTACTTC.

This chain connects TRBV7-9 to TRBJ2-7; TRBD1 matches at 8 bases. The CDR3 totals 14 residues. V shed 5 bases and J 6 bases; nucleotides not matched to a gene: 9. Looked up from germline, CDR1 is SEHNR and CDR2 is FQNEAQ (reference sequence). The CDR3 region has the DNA TGTGCCAGCAGCCCCCGGACAGGGTTTACCGAGCAGTACTTC. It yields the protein CASSPRTGFTEQYF.

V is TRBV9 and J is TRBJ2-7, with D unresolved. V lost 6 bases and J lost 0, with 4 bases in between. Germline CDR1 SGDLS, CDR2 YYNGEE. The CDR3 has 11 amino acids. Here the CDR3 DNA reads TGTGCCAGCAAAGACTCCTACGAGCAGTACTTC. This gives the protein CASKDSYEQYF.

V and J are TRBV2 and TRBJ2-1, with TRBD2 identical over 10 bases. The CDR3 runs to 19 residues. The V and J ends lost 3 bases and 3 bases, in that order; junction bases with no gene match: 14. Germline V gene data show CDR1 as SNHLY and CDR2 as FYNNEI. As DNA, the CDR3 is TGTGCCAGCAGTGAGGGGACGCTAAGCGGGAGGGGTCTCTACAATGAGCAGTTCTTC. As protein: CASSEGTLSGRGLYNEQFF.

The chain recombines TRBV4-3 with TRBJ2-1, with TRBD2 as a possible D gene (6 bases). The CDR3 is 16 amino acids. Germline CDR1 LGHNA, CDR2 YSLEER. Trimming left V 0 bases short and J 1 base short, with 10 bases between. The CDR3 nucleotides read TGCGCCAGCAGCCAAGACAGACTAGGGTCCTACAATGAGCAGTTCTTC. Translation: CASSQDRLGSYNEQFF.

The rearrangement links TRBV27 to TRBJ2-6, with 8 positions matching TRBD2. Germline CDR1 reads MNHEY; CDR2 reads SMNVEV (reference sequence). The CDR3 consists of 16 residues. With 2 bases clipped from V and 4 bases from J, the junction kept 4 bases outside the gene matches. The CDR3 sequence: CASSLAAGAGANVLTF. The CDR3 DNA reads TGTGCCAGCAGTTTAGCAGCGGGGGCCGGGGCCAACGTCCTGACTTTC.

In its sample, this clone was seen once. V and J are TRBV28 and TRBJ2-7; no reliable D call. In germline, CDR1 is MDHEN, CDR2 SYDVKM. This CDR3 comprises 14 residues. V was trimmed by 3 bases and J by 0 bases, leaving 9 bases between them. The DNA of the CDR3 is TGTGCCAGCAGTTTTAGGGAAGACTCCTACGAGCAGTACTTC. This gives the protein CASSFREDSYEQYF. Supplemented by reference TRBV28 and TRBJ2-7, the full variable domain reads DVKVTQSSRYLVKRTGEKVFLECVQDMDHENMFWYRQDPGLGLRLIYFSYDVKMKEKGDIPEGYSVSREKKERFSLILESASTNQTSMYLCASSFREDSYEQYFGPGTRLTVT.

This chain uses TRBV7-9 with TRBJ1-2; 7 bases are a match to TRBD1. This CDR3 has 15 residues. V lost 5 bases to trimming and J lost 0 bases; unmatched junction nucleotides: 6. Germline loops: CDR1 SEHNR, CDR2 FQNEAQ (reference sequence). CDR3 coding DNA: TGTGCCAGCAGCCCTGGGACAGCTTCTAACTATGGCTACACCTTC. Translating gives CASSPGTASNYGYTF.

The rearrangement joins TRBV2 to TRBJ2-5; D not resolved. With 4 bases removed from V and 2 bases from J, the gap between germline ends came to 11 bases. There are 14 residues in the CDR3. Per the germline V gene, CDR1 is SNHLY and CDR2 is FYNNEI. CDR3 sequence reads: CASSVRTRQETQYF. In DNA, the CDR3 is TGTGCCAGCAGTGTCCGGACCCGGCAAGAGACCCAGTACTTC. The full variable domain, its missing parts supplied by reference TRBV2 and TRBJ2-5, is EPEVTQTPSHQVTQMGQEVILRCVPISNHLYFYWYRQILGQKVEFLVSFYNNEISEKSEIFDDQFSVERPDGSNFTLKIRSTKLEDSAMYFCASSVRTRQETQYFGPGTRLLVL.

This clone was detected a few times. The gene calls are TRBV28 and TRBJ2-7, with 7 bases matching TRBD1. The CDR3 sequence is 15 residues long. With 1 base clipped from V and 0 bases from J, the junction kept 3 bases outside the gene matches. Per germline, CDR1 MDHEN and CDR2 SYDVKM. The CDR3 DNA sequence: TGTGCCAGCAGTTTATCGAGGACAGGCTCCTACGAGCAGTACTTC. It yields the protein CASSLSRTGSYEQYF.

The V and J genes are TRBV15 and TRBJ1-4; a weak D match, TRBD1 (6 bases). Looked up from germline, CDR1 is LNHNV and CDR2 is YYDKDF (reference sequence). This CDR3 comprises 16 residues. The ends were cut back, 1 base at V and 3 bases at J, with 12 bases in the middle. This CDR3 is CATSRVGGRANEKLFF. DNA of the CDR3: TGTGCCACCAGCAGAGTCGGGGGCCGGGCTAATGAAAAACTGTTTTTT.

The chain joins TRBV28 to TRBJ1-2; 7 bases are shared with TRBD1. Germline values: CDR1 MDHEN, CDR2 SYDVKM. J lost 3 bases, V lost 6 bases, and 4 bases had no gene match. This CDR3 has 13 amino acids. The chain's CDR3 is CASRVGQDYGYTF. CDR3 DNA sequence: TGTGCCAGCAGGGTCGGACAGGACTATGGCTACACCTTC.

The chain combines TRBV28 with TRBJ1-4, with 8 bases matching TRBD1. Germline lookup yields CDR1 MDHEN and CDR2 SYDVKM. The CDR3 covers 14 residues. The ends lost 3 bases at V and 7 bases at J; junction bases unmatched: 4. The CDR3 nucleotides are TGTGCCAGCAGTTTGGGGACAGGACCTGAAAAACTGTTTTTT. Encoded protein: CASSLGTGPEKLFF.

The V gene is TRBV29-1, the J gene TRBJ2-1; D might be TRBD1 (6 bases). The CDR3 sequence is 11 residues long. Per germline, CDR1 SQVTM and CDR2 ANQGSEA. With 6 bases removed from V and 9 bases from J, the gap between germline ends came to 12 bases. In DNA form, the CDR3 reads TGCAGCGTCCCCGAGGGGGTTGAGCAGTTCTTC. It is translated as CSVPEGVEQFF.

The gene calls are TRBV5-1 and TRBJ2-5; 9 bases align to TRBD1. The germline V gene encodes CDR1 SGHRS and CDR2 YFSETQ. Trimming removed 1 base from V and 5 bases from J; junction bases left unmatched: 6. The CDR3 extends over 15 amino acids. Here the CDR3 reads CASSLSGQGGETQYF. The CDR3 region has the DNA TGCGCCAGCAGCTTGTCGGGACAGGGCGGGGAGACCCAGTACTTC.

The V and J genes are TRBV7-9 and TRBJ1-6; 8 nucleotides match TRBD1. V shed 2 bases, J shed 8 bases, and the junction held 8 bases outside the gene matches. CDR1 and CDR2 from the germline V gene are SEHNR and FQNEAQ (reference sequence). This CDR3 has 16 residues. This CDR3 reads CASSLRGQEVDSPLHF. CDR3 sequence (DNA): TGTGCCAGCAGCTTAAGGGGACAGGAGGTGGATTCACCCCTCCACTTT.

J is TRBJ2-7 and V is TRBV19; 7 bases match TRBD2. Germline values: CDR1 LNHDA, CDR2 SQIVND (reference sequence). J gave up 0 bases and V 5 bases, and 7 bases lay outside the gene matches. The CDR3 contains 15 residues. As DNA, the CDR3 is TGTGCCAGTAGTCCCAAAGCGGGAAGCTCCTACGAGCAGTACTTC. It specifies CASSPKAGSSYEQYF.

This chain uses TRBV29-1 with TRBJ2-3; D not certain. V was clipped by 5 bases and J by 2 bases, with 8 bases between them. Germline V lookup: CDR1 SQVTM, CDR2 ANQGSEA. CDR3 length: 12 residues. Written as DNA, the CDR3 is TGCAGCGTTTTCGGCGCCACAGATACGCAGTATTTT. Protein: CSVFGATDTQYF.

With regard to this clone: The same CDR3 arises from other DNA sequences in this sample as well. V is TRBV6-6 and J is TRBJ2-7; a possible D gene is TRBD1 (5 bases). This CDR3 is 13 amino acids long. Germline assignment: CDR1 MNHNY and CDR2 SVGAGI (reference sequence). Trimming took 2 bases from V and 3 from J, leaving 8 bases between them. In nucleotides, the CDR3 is TGTGCCAGCAGTTACGGGGCCAGCTACGAGCAGTACTTC. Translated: CASSYGASYEQYF.

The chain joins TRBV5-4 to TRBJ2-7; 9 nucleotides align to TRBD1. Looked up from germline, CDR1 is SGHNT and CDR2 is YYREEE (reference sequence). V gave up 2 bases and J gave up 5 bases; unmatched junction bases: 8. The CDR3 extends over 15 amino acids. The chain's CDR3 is CASSLNRDRENEQYF. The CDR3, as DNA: TGTGCCAGCAGCTTAAACCGGGACAGGGAAAACGAGCAGTACTTC. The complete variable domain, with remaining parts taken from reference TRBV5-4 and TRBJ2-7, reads ETGVTQSPTHLIKTRGQQVTLRCSSQSGHNTVSWYQQALGQGPQFIFQYYREEENGRGNFPPRFSGLQFPNYSSELNVNALELDDSALYLCASSLNRDRENEQYFGPGTRLTVT.

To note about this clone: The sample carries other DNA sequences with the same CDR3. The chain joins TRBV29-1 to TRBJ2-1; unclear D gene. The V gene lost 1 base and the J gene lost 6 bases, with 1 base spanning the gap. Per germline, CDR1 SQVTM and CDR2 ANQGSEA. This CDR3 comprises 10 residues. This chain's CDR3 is CSVEGNEQFF. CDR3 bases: TGCAGCGTTGAAGGCAATGAGCAGTTCTTC.